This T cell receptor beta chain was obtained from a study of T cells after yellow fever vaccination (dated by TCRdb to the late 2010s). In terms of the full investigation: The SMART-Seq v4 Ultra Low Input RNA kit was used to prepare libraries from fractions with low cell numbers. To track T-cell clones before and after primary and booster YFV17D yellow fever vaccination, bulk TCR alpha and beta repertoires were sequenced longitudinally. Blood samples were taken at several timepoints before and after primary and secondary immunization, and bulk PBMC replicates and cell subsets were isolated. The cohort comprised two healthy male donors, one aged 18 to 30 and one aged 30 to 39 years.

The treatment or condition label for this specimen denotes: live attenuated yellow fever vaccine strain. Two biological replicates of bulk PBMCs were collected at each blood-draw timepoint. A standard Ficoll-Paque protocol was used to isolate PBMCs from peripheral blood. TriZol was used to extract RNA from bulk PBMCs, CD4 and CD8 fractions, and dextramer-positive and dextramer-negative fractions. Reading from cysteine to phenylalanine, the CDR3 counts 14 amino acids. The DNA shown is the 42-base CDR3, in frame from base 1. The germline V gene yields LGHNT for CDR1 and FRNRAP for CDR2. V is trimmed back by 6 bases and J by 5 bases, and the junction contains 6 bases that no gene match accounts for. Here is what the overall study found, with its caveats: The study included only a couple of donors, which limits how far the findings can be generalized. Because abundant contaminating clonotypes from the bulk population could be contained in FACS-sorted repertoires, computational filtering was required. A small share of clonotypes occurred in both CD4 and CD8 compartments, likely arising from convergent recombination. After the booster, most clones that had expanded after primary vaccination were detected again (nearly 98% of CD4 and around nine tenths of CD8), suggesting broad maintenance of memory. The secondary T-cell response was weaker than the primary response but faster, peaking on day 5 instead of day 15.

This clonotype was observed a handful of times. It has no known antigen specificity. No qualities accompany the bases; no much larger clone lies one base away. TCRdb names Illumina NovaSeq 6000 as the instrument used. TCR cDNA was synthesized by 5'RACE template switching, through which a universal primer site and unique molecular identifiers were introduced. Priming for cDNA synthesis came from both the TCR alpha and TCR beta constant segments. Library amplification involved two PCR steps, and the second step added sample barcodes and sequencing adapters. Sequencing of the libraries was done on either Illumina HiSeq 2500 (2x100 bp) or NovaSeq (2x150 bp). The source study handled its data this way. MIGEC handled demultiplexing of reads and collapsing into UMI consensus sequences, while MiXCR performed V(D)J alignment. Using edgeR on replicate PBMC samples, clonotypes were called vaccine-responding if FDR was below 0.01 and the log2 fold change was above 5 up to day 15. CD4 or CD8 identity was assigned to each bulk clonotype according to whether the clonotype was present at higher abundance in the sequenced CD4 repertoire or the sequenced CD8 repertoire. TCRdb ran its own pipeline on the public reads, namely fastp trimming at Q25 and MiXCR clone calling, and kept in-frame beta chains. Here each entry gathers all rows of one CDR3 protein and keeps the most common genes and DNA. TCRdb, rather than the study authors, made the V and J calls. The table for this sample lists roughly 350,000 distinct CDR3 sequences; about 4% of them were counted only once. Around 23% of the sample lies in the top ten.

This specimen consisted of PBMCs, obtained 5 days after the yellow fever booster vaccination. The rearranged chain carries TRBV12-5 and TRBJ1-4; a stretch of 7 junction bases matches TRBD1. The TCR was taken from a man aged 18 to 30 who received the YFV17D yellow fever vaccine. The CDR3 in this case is CASGQGRRNEKLFF. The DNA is TGTGCTAGTGGACAGGGGAGGAGGAATGAAAAACTGTTTTTT.